This T cell receptor (beta chain) was captured by sequencing in a study of blood T cell repertoires in COVID-19. In the study overall: Italy, Spain and the United States were the sources of the convalescent and acute COVID-19 samples. The analysed material was cDNA or gDNA that came from T cells, B-cell-depleted T cells, or PBMCs.

The CDR3 runs to 13 residues. The germline V gene encodes CDR1 SGHDT and CDR2 YYEEEE. The ends were cut back, 5 bases at V and 7 bases at J, with 15 bases in the middle. This table comes from immunoSEQ multiplex PCR, and its TCRdb copy is limited to in-frame clones, with some not included. Here the sample spans 290,000 or so clones, 90% being singletons. Sequenced sample: PBMCs or T cells enriched from blood (not recorded which). The origin of this receptor is a woman under 40 who had recovered from COVID-19. The V call is TRBV5-6, the J call TRBJ1-2; D gene unclear. The CDR3 DNA sequence: TGTGCCAGCAGGCACTACGGGGAGGGTGGCTACACCTTC. It translates to CASRHYGEGGYTF.